This T cell receptor beta chain was found in a study of blood T cell repertoires in COVID-19 (dated by TCRdb to 2020 to 2022). About the full investigation: Samples from collaborators originated in the United States, Italy and Spain and spanned both the acute and convalescent phases of COVID-19. The prospective study material was composed of cDNA or gDNA derived from T cells, B-cell-depleted T cells, or PBMCs. The dataset comprised deeply sampled blood TCRbeta repertoires from subjects exposed to, actively infected with, or recovered from COVID-19. The repertoires were made available in a free public database intended to serve as a resource for research on the immune response to SARS-CoV-2. Samples came from the ongoing ImmuneRACE study (first 160 participants) plus 1,254 subjects from 6 global collaborators. Nearly every sample came with metadata listing a de-identified subject ID, COVID-19 status, age in years and sex. Where HLA class I and class II types were available, the types were taken from metadata supplied by the sample provider, not from assay-based typing.

Concerning this clone: Its antigen specificity is not known. No base quality information exists; no much larger clone differs at one position.

TCRbeta CDR3 regions were amplified from genomic DNA by means of the immunoSEQ Assay, a bias-controlled multiplex PCR. The study's processing was this. Nucleated cell counts per sample were estimated from amplification of reference gene primers within the assay. To quantify the absolute abundance of each unique TCRbeta CDR3 rearrangement, sequence reads were collapsed and filtered. For each sample, productive Simpson clonality was calculated by taking the square root of Simpson's diversity index across productive rearrangements. TCRdb provides this immuneACCESS table in a form limited to in-frame rearrangements. Some clones are lacking; in checked studies, under half of them reflect an unresolved V gene, and why the rest are absent is not known. V and J calls and clone size are those listed in that table; D and trimming were worked out from the DNA. Within this sample are tens of thousands of clones, with about nine tenths of them counted one time only. In total, the top ten clones hold around 1.3% of the sample.

The study at large found these results: The amount of clinical and demographic metadata varied by source and participant and was provided uncurated.

The germline V gene encodes CDR1 SNHLY and CDR2 FYNNEI. V and J are truncated by 5 bases and 8 bases respectively, leaving an intervening sequence of 15 bases. From its cysteine to its phenylalanine, the CDR3 spans 13 amino acids. CDR3 DNA only is kept here, 39 bases in frame from base 1. Whole blood was collected in K2EDTA tubes by collaborating institutions according to the institutions' own protocols. Collaborator samples were shipped for TCRbeta analysis as frozen whole blood, isolated PBMCs, or DNA extracted from either sample type. The TCR sequence derives from a man in his fifties or sixties with acute or convalescent COVID-19. Sample: peripheral blood. The receptor chain draws on TRBV2 and TRBJ1-1; 5 matching bases give a weak D call of TRBD1. The CDR3 protein sequence reads: CASSITYGGEAFF. At the DNA level, the sequence is TGTGCCAGCAGTATCACCTATGGGGGGGAAGCTTTCTTT.